Following are 17 T cell receptor beta chains from one sample sequenced in a study of shared clonotypes between healthy human individuals. Profiled with immunoSEQ multiplex PCR; TCRdb holds only in-frame clones, not every one. Among approximately 2.5 million clones listed, over 85% were seen once. Sequencing was done on a sample of naive CD4+ T cells from PBMCs. Documented subset: CD45RA+ positively selected. These receptors originate from a man aged 18 to 29 in good health. Some clones in this sample may be carry-over from other donors' samples.

V is TRBV9 and J is TRBJ1-3; D gene uncertain. The CDR3 consists of 13 residues. Trimming removed 4 bases from V and 4 bases from J, with 9 bases in between. Germline loops: CDR1 SGDLS, CDR2 YYNGEE. The CDR3 protein is CASSPSGGNTIYF. The CDR3 DNA is TGTGCCAGCAGCCCCAGTGGCGGAAACACCATATATTTT.

To note about this clone: Other DNA sequences in the sample encode the same CDR3. This chain uses TRBV28 with TRBJ1-2, with 9 bases that match TRBD1. The V gene's germline CDR1 is MDHEN and CDR2 SYDVKM. J lost 8 bases, V lost 6 bases, and 4 bases had no gene match. The CDR3 loop spans 12 amino acids. The CDR3 DNA reads TGTGCCAGCAGACGAACAGGGGGCGGCTACACCTTC. This codes for CASRRTGGGYTF.

The chain combines TRBV27 with TRBJ2-1; 10 positions match TRBD2. The length of the CDR3 is 15 residues. The J segment lost 9 bases and the V segment lost 3 bases, leaving 8 bases of the junction unmatched. CDR1 is MNHEY and CDR2 is SMNVEV in the germline V gene (reference sequence). CDR3: CASSFSSGRAPEQFF. The CDR3 DNA follows: TGTGCCAGCAGTTTTTCGAGCGGGAGGGCCCCTGAGCAGTTCTTC.

Comment on this clone: Other DNA sequences in the sample encode the same CDR3. V gene TRBV28 combines with J gene TRBJ1-2; D gene uncertain. The V gene lost 3 bases and the J gene lost 3 bases, with 8 bases spanning the gap. The CDR3 has 13 residues. CDR1 is MDHEN, CDR2 SYDVKM, per germline. CDR3 sequence: CASSLSGYYGYTF. CDR3 DNA sequence: TGTGCCAGCAGTTTGTCAGGATACTATGGCTACACCTTC.

This chain uses TRBV5-4 with TRBJ2-5, with D possibly being TRBD1 or TRBD2 (5 bases each). The length of the CDR3 is 15 residues. Per germline, CDR1 SGHNT and CDR2 YYREEE (reference sequence). Deletions cut 4 bases from V and 0 bases from J, with 13 bases between. The CDR3 is CASSPTRGNQETQYF. The CDR3 DNA reads TGTGCCAGCAGCCCAACTAGGGGAAACCAAGAGACCCAGTACTTC. Together with reference TRBV5-4 and TRBJ2-5, the CDR3 gives the full variable domain: ETGVTQSPTHLIKTRGQQVTLRCSSQSGHNTVSWYQQALGQGPQFIFQYYREEENGRGNFPPRFSGLQFPNYSSELNVNALELDDSALYLCASSPTRGNQETQYFGPGTRLLVL.

For the CDR3, the DNA is TGTGCCAGCTCCCTCCGGGGCGAAGGGGTGAACACTGAAGCTTTCTTT. This codes for CASSLRGEGVNTEAFF. This chain connects TRBV18 to TRBJ1-1, with TRBD1 as a possible D gene (5 bases). V gave up 6 bases and J gave up 0 bases, with 17 bases separating them. The CDR3 consists of 16 residues. Looked up from germline, CDR1 is KGHSH and CDR2 is LQKENI. Full variable domain (missing parts from reference TRBV18 and TRBJ1-1): NAGVMQNPRHLVRRRGQEARLRCSPMKGHSHVYWYRQLPEEGLKFMVYLQKENIIDESGMPKERFSAEFPKEGPSILRIQQVVRGDSAAYFCASSLRGEGVNTEAFFGQGTRLTVV.

The chain employs TRBV6-6 and TRBJ2-5; no reliable D call. The CDR3 has 13 residues. CDR1 is MNHNY, CDR2 SVGAGI, per germline (reference sequence). The ends were cut back, 4 bases at V and 5 bases at J, with 11 bases in the middle. The CDR3 region is CASSSRQRETQYF. The CDR3 coding sequence is TGTGCCAGCAGTTCCCGGCAACGGGAGACCCAGTACTTC.

The chain links TRBV4-1 to TRBJ2-3; 9 bases match TRBD1. CDR3 length equals 21 residues. The trim removed 2 bases at V and 0 bases at J, leaving 18 bases unmatched. CDR1 is MGHRA, CDR2 YSYEKL, per germline. CDR3 coding DNA: TGCGCCAGCAGCCAATCCCGGGACAGGGAGAGAGAGTGGACTAGCACAGATACGCAGTATTTT. It specifies CASSQSRDREREWTSTDTQYF.

The chain recombines TRBV5-4 with TRBJ1-1, with a weak D call TRBD1 (6 bases). V dropped 4 bases and J dropped 0 bases, with 16 bases sitting between them. The V gene's germline CDR1 is SGHNT and CDR2 YYREEE (reference sequence). The CDR3 length is 16 residues. The CDR3: CASSPTTGNMNTEAFF. CDR3 nucleotide sequence: TGTGCCAGCAGCCCCACGACAGGAAACATGAACACTGAAGCTTTCTTT. Full variable domain (outside the CDR3, taken from reference TRBV5-4 and TRBJ1-1): ETGVTQSPTHLIKTRGQQVTLRCSSQSGHNTVSWYQQALGQGPQFIFQYYREEENGRGNFPPRFSGLQFPNYSSELNVNALELDDSALYLCASSPTTGNMNTEAFFGQGTRLTVV.

The chain is built from TRBV19 and TRBJ2-5; 8 bases map to TRBD2. V shed 1 base, J shed 1 base, and the junction held 11 bases outside the gene matches. This CDR3 is 18 amino acids long. The germline CDR1 and CDR2 sequences are LNHDA and SQIVND (reference sequence). CDR3 nucleotides: TGTGCCAGTAGTATAGGCCGAGGATCAGGGACTAGCCAAGAGACCCAGTACTTC. It specifies CASSIGRGSGTSQETQYF.

This clone was observed a few times. The chain links TRBV28 to TRBJ2-7, with TRBD1 matching over 9 bases. The CDR3 runs 12 residues. Trimming at V came to 6 bases and at J to 3 bases, leaving 0 bases not matched to a gene. Per the germline V gene, CDR1 is MDHEN and CDR2 is SYDVKM. The DNA of the CDR3 is TGTGCCAGCAGGGGACAGGGCTACGAGCAGTACTTC. Translation: CASRGQGYEQYF.

The V and J genes are TRBV18 and TRBJ1-5; D gene unclear. Germline-derived CDR1 and CDR2 are KGHSH and LQKENI. V was clipped by 2 bases and J by 0 bases, with 8 bases between them. This CDR3 spans 15 amino acids. The CDR3 spells CASSPRNYSNQPQHF. CDR3 coding DNA: TGTGCCAGCTCACCAAGGAATTATAGCAATCAGCCCCAGCATTTT.

Notes on this clone: Other DNA sequences within the sample encode an identical CDR3. The rearrangement joins TRBV4-3 to TRBJ1-2; unclear D gene. The CDR3 is 14 amino acids. V lost 0 bases to trimming and J lost 2 bases, with 7 bases between them. From germline, CDR1 is LGHNA and CDR2 YSLEER. CDR3 nucleotides: TGCGCCAGCAGCCAAGATCGGAGAAACTATGGCTACACCTTC. Translation gives CASSQDRRNYGYTF.

CDR3 protein: CASSPGVLLNYGYTF. CDR3 in DNA: TGTGCCAGCAGTCCCGGGGTACTCCTGAACTATGGCTACACCTTC. The chain has TRBV2 and TRBJ1-2; D is undetermined. V lost 5 bases and J 2 bases, leaving 15 bases between the germline ends. This CDR3 region has 15 residues. Germline loops: CDR1 SNHLY, CDR2 FYNNEI.

The CDR3 DNA reads as TGTGCCTGGAGTGGGGCCCTAAGGGGGGACATTCAGTACTTC. This gives the protein CAWSGALRGDIQYF. The chain recombines TRBV30 with TRBJ2-4; D is possibly TRBD1 or TRBD2 (6 bases each). This CDR3 spans 14 amino acids. V lost 1 base and J 8 bases, leaving 15 bases between the germline ends. CDR1 is GTSNPN, CDR2 SVGIG, per germline (reference sequence).

This chain connects TRBV7-9 to TRBJ1-4; 8 positions agree with TRBD1. The CDR3 loop spans 15 amino acids. Germline-derived CDR1 and CDR2 are SEHNR and FQNEAQ (reference sequence). V shed 0 bases and J 5 bases; nucleotides not matched to a gene: 2. As DNA, the CDR3 is TGTGCCAGCAGCTTAGCGTGGGACAGGAATGAAAAACTGTTTTTT. Protein: CASSLAWDRNEKLFF.

The chain is built from TRBV14 and TRBJ2-7; D gene ambiguous. Per the germline V gene, CDR1 is SGHDN and CDR2 is FVKESK. V dropped 0 bases and J dropped 6 bases, with 9 bases sitting between them. The CDR3 runs 13 residues. CDR3: CASSQDLASEQYF. The DNA of the CDR3 is TGTGCCAGCAGCCAAGATTTGGCGTCCGAGCAGTACTTC.